The present T cell receptor beta chain was sequenced within a study of T cell responses to AZD1222 COVID-19 vaccine. CDR1 is SGHDT, CDR2 YYEEEE, per germline. V was shortened by 4 bases and J by 1 base, with 5 bases between the two germline ends. CDR3 size: 13 residues. Comment on this clone: No antigen is known for it.

General study results and limits: Females outnumbered males among donors, who were mostly white British; clonal diversity was possibly underestimated.

Assay: immunoSEQ multiplex PCR; the TCRdb copy retains only in-frame clones and omits some. Here the sample spans around 150,000 clones, roughly 90% being singletons. This receptor was identified in an adult in good health. The sample consisted of peripheral blood, taken on day 0 of AZD1222 vaccination. The V call is TRBV5-6, the J call TRBJ2-2, with a weak D call TRBD1 (5 bases). The CDR3 loop is CASSGQNTGELFF. The CDR3 coding sequence is TGTGCCAGCAGCGGACAGAACACCGGGGAGCTGTTTTTT. Drawing the rest from reference TRBV5-6 and TRBJ2-2, the complete variable domain is DAGVTQSPTHLIKTRGQQVTLRCSPKSGHDTVSWYQQALGQGPQFIFQYYEEEERQRGNFPDRFSGHQFPNYSSELNVNALLLGDSALYLCASSGQNTGELFFGEGSRLTVL.